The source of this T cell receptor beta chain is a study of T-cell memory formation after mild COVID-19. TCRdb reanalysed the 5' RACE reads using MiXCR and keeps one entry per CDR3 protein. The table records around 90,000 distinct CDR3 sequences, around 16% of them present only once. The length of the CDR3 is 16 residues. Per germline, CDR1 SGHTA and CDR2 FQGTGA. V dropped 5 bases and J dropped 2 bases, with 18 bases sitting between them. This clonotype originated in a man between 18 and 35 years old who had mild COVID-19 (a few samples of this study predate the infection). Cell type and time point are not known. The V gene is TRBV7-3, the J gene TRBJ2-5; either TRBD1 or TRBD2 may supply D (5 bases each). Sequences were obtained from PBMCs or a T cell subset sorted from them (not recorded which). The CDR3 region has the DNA TGTGCCAGCAGCCCCGAGGGGTTTAGTACTCAAGAGACCCAGTACTTC. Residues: CASSPEGFSTQETQYF.